The 6 T cell receptor beta chains listed next were all sequenced from one sample in a study of sequential checkpoint blockade in melanoma. Sequencing was performed with immunoSEQ multiplex PCR; in TCRdb, only in-frame clones are kept and a portion is missing. The sample shows approximately 22,000 clones, about two thirds of them seen only once. Treatment denoted: randomized to nivolumab then ipilimumab (arm A) or the reverse (arm B). The specimen was CD8+ T cells sorted from blood (inferred from file names), collected from a patient given nivolumab and ipilimumab in sequence. These receptors were taken from a human donor with melanoma.

The chain has TRBV7-3 and TRBJ2-5; TRBD1 matches at 10 bases. The CDR3 is 14 residues long. Germline V gene lookup returns CDR1 SGHTA and CDR2 FQGTGA. J lost 4 bases, V lost 4 bases, and 3 bases had no gene match. Here the CDR3 DNA reads TGTGCCAGCAGCTCGGGACAGGGGATAGAGACCCAGTACTTC. Encoded protein: CASSSGQGIETQYF. Full variable domain (rest looked up from reference TRBV7-3 and TRBJ2-5): GAGVSQTPSNKVTEKGKYVELRCDPISGHTALYWYRQSLGQGPEFLIYFQGTGAADDSGLPNDRFFAVRPEGSVSTLKIQRTERGDSAVYLCASSSGQGIETQYFGPGTRLLVL.

The chain has TRBV6-4 and TRBJ2-1; tentatively, D is TRBD2 (7 bases). The V end was cut by 3 bases, the J end by 7 bases, with 16 bases between. The CDR3 extends over 15 amino acids. Germline-derived CDR1 and CDR2 are MRHNA and SNTAGT. Here the CDR3 reads CASSEEGGGRNEQFF. The CDR3 nucleotides are TGTGCCAGCAGTGAAGAGGGGGGGGGCCGGAATGAGCAGTTCTTC.

This chain connects TRBV10-3 to TRBJ2-3; a possible D gene is TRBD2 (6 bases). From germline, CDR1 is ENHRY and CDR2 SYGVKD. This CDR3 is built from 14 residues. V was pared by 7 bases and J by 4 bases, with 15 bases between. CDR3 amino acids: CAINIAGLADTQYF. DNA for the CDR3: TGTGCCATCAATATCGCGGGGCTTGCAGATACGCAGTATTTT.

The J gene is TRBJ2-5, the V gene TRBV5-4; a weak D match, TRBD2 (6 bases). Trimming took 5 bases from V and 4 from J, leaving 12 bases between them. Germline CDR1 is SGHNT and CDR2 is YYREEE (reference sequence). This CDR3 contains 13 residues. CDR3 sequence reads: CASRLSGGETQYF. The CDR3 DNA follows: TGTGCCAGCAGACTCTCCGGGGGAGAGACCCAGTACTTC.

This clone has more than one count but fewer than ten. This chain connects TRBV9 to TRBJ1-2, with no clear D. This CDR3 has 14 residues. Germline V gene sequence: CDR1 SGDLS, CDR2 YYNGEE. V gave up 1 base and J gave up 4 bases, with 11 bases separating them. Here the CDR3 reads CASSVSGSLYGYTF. CDR3 sequence (DNA): TGTGCCAGCAGCGTATCGGGAAGTCTCTATGGCTACACCTTC.

V and J are TRBV6-5 and TRBJ1-1, with D tentatively TRBD1 (6 bases). Trimming cost V 8 bases and J 10 bases, with 23 bases left between them. Germline V lookup: CDR1 MNHEY, CDR2 SVGAGI. This CDR3 contains 14 residues. The CDR3 reads CASSGERDGGGAFF. CDR3 nucleotide sequence: TGTGCCAGCTCAGGGGAGAGGGACGGCGGTGGAGCTTTCTTT.